This TCR beta chain came from a study of blood T cell repertoires in COVID-19. Study summary: Researchers got acute and convalescent COVID-19 samples from the United States, Italy and Spain. T cells, B-cell-depleted T cells, or PBMCs supplied cDNA or gDNA.

Original data processing: The assay estimated nucleated cells by amplifying reference gene primers. TCRdb's copy holds only in-frame clones and misses some; the assay was immunoSEQ multiplex PCR. Clone size and V and J calls were adopted from that table, with D and trimming inferred from the DNA. Among 110,000 or so clones listed, around 89% were seen once. This clone was recorded only once. The CDR3 sequence is 16 residues long. The germline V gene encodes CDR1 ENHRY and CDR2 SYGVKD. The V and J ends lost 5 bases and 8 bases, in that order; junction bases with no gene match: 14. This chain uses TRBV10-3 with TRBJ2-1, with TRBD2 identical over 8 bases. The source of this sequence is a woman between 50 and 59 years old with acute or convalescent COVID-19. The source material was peripheral blood. The CDR3 sequence is CAISQSRSTSGDEQFF. The CDR3 DNA reads as TGTGCCATCAGTCAGAGCCGCAGTACTAGCGGCGATGAGCAGTTCTTC.